Listed below are T cell receptor beta chains from one sample, sequenced in a study of post-analysis software for immune sequencing data. A single record per CDR3 protein comes from TCRdb applying MiXCR to the PCR reads. The repertoire includes about 820,000 distinct CDR3 sequences, roughly 50% of them detected once, and under 6% sits in the top ten. The sample was blood. These receptors were collected from a girl between 10 and 17 years old with multiple sclerosis. CDR3s include the opening cysteine and the closing phenylalanine or tryptophan. A D gene is named only where the DNA matches it firmly. Clone size is not always given. Where it is, it says once, few, many or a class for expanded clones.

>TRBJ2-2|NA|NA|TRBV15
CATSTDRGAGELFF
TGTGCCACCAGCACAGATCGGGGTGCCGGGGAGCTGTTTTTT
>TRBJ2-2|once|NA|TRBV20-1
CSARGQPNTGELFF
TGCAGTGCTAGGGGGCAGCCGAACACCGGGGAGCTGTTTTTT
>TRBJ2-7|NA|NA|TRBV6-5
CASSRSGTYYEQYF
TGTGCCAGCAGTAGATCCGGGACATACTACGAGCAGTACTTC
>TRBJ2-3|NA|NA|TRBV4-1
CASSQDGTPRGDTQYF
TGCGCCAGCAGCCAAGATGGGACCCCCAGGGGAGATACGCAGTATTTT
>TRBJ1-3|NA|NA|TRBV29-1
CSVDLRVPGNTIYF
TGCAGCGTAGACCTCAGGGTTCCAGGAAACACCATATATTTT
>TRBJ2-3|NA|TRBD1|TRBV10-2
CASSDTGGATDTQYF
TGCGCCAGCAGTGATACAGGGGGCGCGACAGATACGCAGTATTTT
>TRBJ2-6|NA|NA|TRBV29-1
CSVESGLRANVLTF
TGCAGCGTTGAGTCGGGTCTGAGGGCCAACGTCCTGACTTTC
>TRBJ2-6|NA|NA|TRBV7-9
CASLDPSGANVPTF
TGTGCCAGCTTAGACCCCTCTGGGGCCAACGTCCCGACTTTC
>TRBJ2-7|NA|NA|TRBV7-8
CASSLTSRGRYVYEQYF
TGTGCCAGCAGCTTAACGTCCCGCGGGCGTTATGTCTACGAGCAGTACTTC
>TRBJ1-1|NA|NA|TRBV5-1
CASSSYLTLGGKNTEAFF
TGCGCCAGCAGCTCCTACCTTACCCTCGGGGGAAAGAACACTGAAGCTTTCTTT
>TRBJ1-2|NA|NA|TRBV11-2
CASSLPLGTSSNYGYTF
TGTGCCAGCAGCTTACCCCTTGGGACATCCTCCAACTATGGCTACACCTTC
>TRBJ2-2|NA|TRBD2|TRBV29-1
CSVAGGRNTGELFF
TGCAGCGTTGCGGGGGGGAGAAACACCGGGGAGCTGTTTTTT
>TRBJ1-1|NA|NA|TRBV12-3/TRBV12-4
CASSLSGPTEAFF
TGTGCCAGCAGTTTATCAGGGCCCACTGAAGCTTTCTTT
>TRBJ1-6|NA|NA|TRBV7-8
CASSPQSGRMSSYNSPLHF
TGTGCCAGCAGCCCCCAGAGCGGGCGGATGAGCTCCTATAATTCACCCCTCCACTTT
>TRBJ2-1|NA|TRBD2|TRBV2
CASGLLAGGSVEQFF
TGTGCCAGCGGCTTACTAGCGGGGGGTAGCGTTGAGCAGTTCTTC
>TRBJ2-3|few|NA|TRBV29-1
CSVGLEVTDTQYF
TGCAGCGTTGGTCTCGAGGTTACCGATACGCAGTATTTT
>TRBJ1-2|NA|NA|TRBV3-1
CASSQLDRHYGYTF
TGTGCCAGCAGCCAATTGGACAGACACTATGGCTACACCTTC
>TRBJ1-1|NA|NA|TRBV25-1
CASTPSSGGAEAFF
TGTGCCAGCACTCCCTCCTCCGGGGGAGCTGAAGCTTTCTTT
>TRBJ1-2|NA|NA|TRBV15
CATSRRGQRRISPYGYTF
TGTGCCACCAGCAGAAGAGGACAGCGACGAATCTCGCCCTATGGCTACACCTTC
>TRBJ1-2|once|TRBD1|TRBV29-1
CSVGTGPYGYTF
TGCAGCGTTGGGACAGGGCCGTATGGCTACACCTTC
>TRBJ1-5|few|NA|TRBV30
CAWSPDSNQPQHF
TGTGCCTGGAGTCCGGATAGCAATCAGCCCCAGCATTTT
>TRBJ1-1|NA|TRBD1|TRBV7-6
CASSQAGLTGVTEAFF
TGTGCCAGCAGCCAGGCAGGCTTGACAGGGGTTACTGAAGCTTTCTTT
>TRBJ2-7|once|TRBD2|TRBV20-1
CSAIVSVAGVVEQYF
TGCAGTGCTATAGTCTCTGTAGCGGGAGTTGTCGAGCAGTACTTC
>TRBJ2-7|NA|TRBD1|TRBV29-1
CSVLGQRSYEQYF
TGCAGCGTCCTGGGACAGCGCTCCTACGAGCAGTACTTC
>TRBJ2-5|NA|TRBD2|TRBV20-1
CSASRGGGQETQYF
TGCAGTGCTAGTCGGGGCGGGGGACAAGAGACCCAGTACTTC
>TRBJ2-5|NA|NA|TRBV6-5
CASSPQGAGGETQYF
TGTGCCAGCAGTCCCCAAGGGGCCGGGGGAGAGACCCAGTACTTC
>TRBJ2-7|few|TRBD1|TRBV5-1
CASSQETGFVYEQYF
TGCGCCAGCAGCCAAGAGACAGGGTTCGTCTACGAGCAGTACTTC
>TRBJ2-3|few|NA|TRBV6-6
CASSPHGHTDTQYF
TGTGCCAGCAGTCCCCACGGGCACACAGATACGCAGTATTTT
>TRBJ2-5|NA|NA|TRBV7-9
CASSLARHRAVQETQYF
TGTGCCAGCAGCTTAGCCCGGCACAGGGCTGTCCAAGAGACCCAGTACTTC
>TRBJ2-2|NA|NA|TRBV18
CASSPLHTGELFF
TGTGCCAGCTCACCACTACACACCGGGGAGCTGTTTTTT
>TRBJ2-7|NA|TRBD1|TRBV4-2
CASSQPGTDYEQYF
TGTGCCAGCAGCCAACCCGGGACAGACTACGAGCAGTACTTC
>TRBJ2-7|few|NA|TRBV20-1
CSARRGGHEQYF
TGCAGTGCTAGGCGGGGAGGCCACGAGCAGTACTTC
>TRBJ2-3|NA|NA|TRBV24-1
CATSSAQYTDTQYF
TGTGCCACCAGTAGTGCGCAATACACAGATACGCAGTATTTT
>TRBJ2-3|NA|NA|TRBV7-6
CASSSVWGSTDTQYF
TGTGCCAGCAGCTCTGTTTGGGGGAGCACAGATACGCAGTATTTT
>TRBJ1-6|NA|NA|TRBV15
CATSRERIGSSYNSPLHF
TGTGCCACCAGCAGAGAACGTATCGGGAGCTCCTATAATTCACCCCTCCACTTT
>TRBJ2-3|NA|TRBD2|TRBV7-2
CASSNSGSVTDTQYF
TGTGCCAGCAGCAATAGCGGGAGTGTCACAGATACGCAGTATTTT
>TRBJ2-1|NA|TRBD2|TRBV6-6
CASIGYGTSGNYNEQFF
TGTGCCAGCATTGGCTACGGGACTAGCGGAAATTACAATGAGCAGTTCTTC
>TRBJ2-7|NA|TRBD1|TRBV7-2
CASSFKVGTGGYEQYF
TGTGCCAGCAGCTTCAAAGTCGGGACAGGGGGTTACGAGCAGTACTTC
>TRBJ2-5|NA|NA|TRBV10-3
CAISEPGTALKTQYF
TGTGCCATCAGTGAACCCGGGACCGCCCTGAAGACCCAGTACTTC
>TRBJ2-1|NA|TRBD2|TRBV5-1
CASSLVAGGPRNEQFF
TGCGCCAGCAGCTTGGTAGCGGGAGGGCCGAGGAATGAGCAGTTCTTC
>TRBJ1-2|NA|NA|TRBV6-4
CASRGTEAMGYTF
TGTGCCAGCAGGGGGACGGAGGCGATGGGCTACACCTTC
>TRBJ2-1|NA|TRBD2|TRBV5-1
CASSFVAGDSYNEQFF
TGCGCCAGCAGTTTTGTGGCGGGAGACTCCTACAATGAGCAGTTCTTC
>TRBJ1-5|NA|NA|TRBV2
CAGAGGRRQPQHF
TGTGCCGGGGCGGGGGGGCGCAGACAGCCCCAGCATTTT
>TRBJ2-7|NA|NA|TRBV29-1
CSAEGQQTYEQYF
TGCAGCGCCGAAGGGCAGCAAACCTACGAGCAGTACTTC
>TRBJ2-5|few|NA|TRBV6-5
CASSYRAGGGETQYF
TGTGCCAGCAGTTACCGCGCAGGGGGGGGAGAGACCCAGTACTTC
>TRBJ2-7|NA|TRBD2|TRBV7-2
CASRLAGDHYEQYF
TGTGCCAGCAGGCTAGCGGGAGACCACTACGAGCAGTACTTC
>TRBJ2-1|NA|TRBD2|TRBV12-3/TRBV12-4
CASRTLAGGPGNQQFF
TGTGCCAGCAGGACCTTAGCGGGAGGGCCGGGGAATCAGCAGTTCTTC
>TRBJ1-2|NA|NA|TRBV5-1
CASSLAAGPGYTF
TGCGCCAGCAGCTTGGCGGCAGGCCCGGGCTACACCTTC
>TRBJ2-5|NA|TRBD1|TRBV10-3
CAISEQGMEYQETQYF
TGTGCCATCAGTGAACAGGGGATGGAGTACCAAGAGACCCAGTACTTC
>TRBJ2-7|many|TRBD2|TRBV7-2
CASSASSGTSGIPSYEQYF
TGTGCCAGCAGCGCATCATCCGGGACTAGCGGGATTCCCAGCTACGAGCAGTACTTC
>TRBJ2-5|NA|NA|TRBV7-3
CASSLMPGTQETQYF
TGTGCCAGCAGCTTAATGCCAGGGACCCAAGAGACCCAGTACTTC
>TRBJ2-4|NA|NA|TRBV5-1
CASSLALGLGTKNIQYF
TGCGCCAGCAGCTTGGCGCTAGGACTTGGAACCAAAAACATTCAGTACTTC
>TRBJ2-3|NA|TRBD2|TRBV6-5
CASSKLAGPRDTQYF
TGTGCCAGCAGCAAACTAGCGGGGCCCCGGGATACGCAGTATTTT
>TRBJ2-7|many|NA|TRBV3-1
CASSRDYEQYF
TGTGCCAGCAGCCGGGACTACGAGCAGTACTTC
>TRBJ1-2|NA|TRBD1|TRBV7-9
CASSLRGQGATGYTF
TGTGCCAGCAGCTTAAGGGGACAGGGGGCCACGGGCTACACCTTC
>TRBJ2-1|NA|TRBD2|TRBV12-3/TRBV12-4
CAISGLAGGPGRYNEQFF
TGTGCCATCTCAGGACTAGCGGGAGGACCGGGCCGCTACAATGAGCAGTTCTTC
>TRBJ1-1|NA|TRBD1|TRBV7-9
CASSPDRGDTEAFF
TGTGCCAGCAGCCCTGACAGGGGAGACACTGAAGCTTTCTTT